These 6 T cell receptor beta chains were sequenced from one sample in a study. TCRdb analysed the 5' RACE reads with MiXCR anew, one entry per CDR3 protein. The sample holds about 50,000 distinct CDR3 sequences, roughly 30% seen once. The sample consisted of naive CD4+ T cells sorted from blood. Indicated subset: naive CD4+ T cells, CD4+CD45RA+CD25-. The receptors were gathered from a female donor with breast cancer.

Regarding this clonotype: An end of the junction differs from the germline gene, which may be a read error. This chain links TRBV9 with TRBJ2-3, with 8 bases aligning to TRBD2. The germline CDR1 and CDR2 sequences are SGDLS and YYNGEE. This CDR3 is 15 amino acids long. CDR3 protein: CASSVRGDLADTQEF. CDR3 in DNA: TGTGCCAGCAGCGTGCGGGGGGACCTGGCAGATACGCAGGAGTTT.

The chain links TRBV9 to TRBJ2-3; D gene uncertain. From germline, CDR1 is SGDLS and CDR2 YYNGEE. The CDR3 contains 13 residues. The V end was cut by 0 bases, the J end by 3 bases, with 5 bases between. CDR3 region: CASSVVGTDTQYF. In nucleotides, the CDR3 is TGTGCCAGCAGCGTAGTGGGAACAGATACGCAGTATTTT. Full variable domain (remainder filled in from reference TRBV9 and TRBJ2-3): DSGVTQTPKHLITATGQRVTLRCSPRSGDLSVYWYQQSLDQGLQFLIQYYNGEERAKGNILERFSAQQFPDLHSELNLSSLELGDSALYFCASSVVGTDTQYFGPGTRLTVL.

V usage is TRBV4-1 and J usage is TRBJ2-5, with 9 bases identical to TRBD1. The CDR3 runs to 14 residues. Trimming took 7 bases from V and 5 from J; bases not matched to a gene: 8. Looked up from germline, CDR1 is MGHRA and CDR2 is YSYEKL. CDR3: CASKGTGRGETQYF. DNA of the CDR3: TGCGCCAGCAAGGGGACAGGGAGAGGCGAGACCCAGTACTTC.

This rearrangement joins TRBV6-2 or TRBV6-3 to TRBJ2-1, with TRBD2 identical over 12 bases. CDR1 and CDR2 from the germline V gene are MNHEY and SVGEGT. V lost 2 bases and J lost 8; bases outside the gene matches: 4. This CDR3 has 15 amino acids. CDR3: CASSYLGLAGDEQFF. The CDR3 nucleotides are TGTGCCAGCAGTTACCTGGGACTAGCGGGTGATGAGCAGTTCTTC.

This clonotype appeared a few times. The genes are TRBV7-3 and TRBJ2-1; D gene ambiguous. The CDR3 extends over 17 amino acids. Trimming stripped 2 bases from V and 0 bases from J, with 14 bases between. From germline, CDR1 is SGHTA and CDR2 FQGTGA. Here the CDR3 reads CASSLPHARGSYNEQFF. CDR3 DNA: TGTGCCAGCAGCTTACCCCATGCAAGAGGCTCCTACAATGAGCAGTTCTTC.

The V gene is TRBV15, the J gene TRBJ2-7; the D is unclear. The V gene's germline CDR1 is LNHNV and CDR2 YYDKDF (reference sequence). The V gene lost 1 base and the J gene lost 2 bases, with 12 bases spanning the gap. The CDR3 extends over 15 amino acids. CDR3 sequence: CATSRATASTYEQYF. The CDR3 DNA is TGTGCCACCAGCAGAGCAACCGCGAGTACCTACGAGCAGTACTTC.